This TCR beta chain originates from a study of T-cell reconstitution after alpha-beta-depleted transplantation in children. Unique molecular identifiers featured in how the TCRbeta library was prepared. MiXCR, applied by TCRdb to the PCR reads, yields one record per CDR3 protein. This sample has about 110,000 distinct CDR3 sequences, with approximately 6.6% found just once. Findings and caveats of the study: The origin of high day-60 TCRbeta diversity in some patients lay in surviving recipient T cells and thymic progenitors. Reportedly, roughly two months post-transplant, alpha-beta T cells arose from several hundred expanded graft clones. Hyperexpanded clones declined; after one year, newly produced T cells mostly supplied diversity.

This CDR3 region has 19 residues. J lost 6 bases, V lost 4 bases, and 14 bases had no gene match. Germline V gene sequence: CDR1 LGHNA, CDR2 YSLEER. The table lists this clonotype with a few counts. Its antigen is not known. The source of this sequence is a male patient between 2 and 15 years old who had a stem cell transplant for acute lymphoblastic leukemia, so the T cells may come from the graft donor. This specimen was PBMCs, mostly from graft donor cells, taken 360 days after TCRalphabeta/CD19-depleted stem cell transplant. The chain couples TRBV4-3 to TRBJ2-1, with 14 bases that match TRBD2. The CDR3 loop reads CASSPSTGTSGRAGNEQFF. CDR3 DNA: TGCGCCAGCAGCCCAAGTACCGGGACTAGCGGGAGAGCGGGCAATGAGCAGTTCTTC.